The 27 T cell receptor beta chains below all came from one sample that was sequenced in a study of long-term antiretroviral therapy in people with HIV. Investigators performed immunoSEQ version v3.0 at survey level. The assay was immunoSEQ multiplex PCR, and TCRdb's table has in-frame clones only and misses some. The sample holds more than 20,000 clones, more than 70% seen once. This specimen consisted of unsorted PBMCs, obtained 3 years after starting antiretroviral therapy. The source is a young man with HIV.

The chain uses TRBV4-1 and TRBJ2-7; D ambiguous. Germline CDR1 is MGHRA and CDR2 is YSYEKL. The CDR3 runs 13 residues. Trimming removed 4 bases at V and 4 bases at J, with 11 bases between. CDR3 coding DNA: TGCGCCAGCAGCCCCCGGCAGGATTACGAGCAGTACTTC. It encodes CASSPRQDYEQYF.

This clone was detected only a few times. The chain employs TRBV7-9 and TRBJ2-7; maybe TRBD2 (6 bases). The ends were cut back, 0 bases at V and 6 bases at J, with 9 bases in the middle. Germline V lookup: CDR1 SEHNR, CDR2 FQNEAQ (reference sequence). The CDR3 runs to 13 residues. CDR3 DNA sequence: TGTGCCAGCAGCTTAGCAGGGACTGCCGAGCAGTACTTC. As protein: CASSLAGTAEQYF.

V is TRBV19 and J is TRBJ1-2; no firm D call. Germline V gene sequence: CDR1 LNHDA, CDR2 SQIVND (reference sequence). The CDR3 sequence is 14 residues long. The V end was cut by 5 bases, the J end by 3 bases, with 13 bases between. CDR3 sequence: CASSFADGYYGYTF. The CDR3 DNA reads TGTGCCAGTAGTTTTGCCGACGGATACTATGGCTACACCTTC.

The chain is built from TRBV2 and TRBJ2-5; tentatively, D is TRBD1 or TRBD2 (5 bases each). V was trimmed by 10 bases and J by 2 bases, leaving 17 bases between them. Germline CDR1 SNHLY, CDR2 FYNNEI. The CDR3 has 14 amino acids. CDR3 coding DNA: TGTGCCATCTTAGTCGTAGGGGAGCAAGAGACCCAGTACTTC. This encodes CAILVVGEQETQYF.

This clone was detected only once. This chain links TRBV7-9 with TRBJ1-2; weak D call: TRBD1 (5 bases). Trimming pared 4 bases from V and 2 bases from J, leaving 14 bases between. CDR1 is SEHNR, CDR2 FQNEAQ, per germline (reference sequence). The CDR3 runs to 15 residues. The DNA for the CDR3 is TGTGCCAGCAGCTCCGCCACCCAGGGAAACTATGGCTACACCTTC. It encodes CASSSATQGNYGYTF.

This chain links TRBV4-1 with TRBJ2-1, with a weak D call TRBD2 (6 bases). The CDR3 is 12 residues long. CDR1 and CDR2 (germline): MGHRA, YSYEKL. V lost 6 bases and J 5 bases, leaving 8 bases between the germline ends. Here the CDR3 DNA reads TGCGCCAGCAGTGTAGCGGACAATGAGCAGTTCTTC. Translated: CASSVADNEQFF.

The chain uses TRBV21-1 and TRBJ2-7. TRBV21-1 is a pseudogene. The CDR3 length is 14 residues. CDR3 sequence reads: CASSKGEGFYEQYV. The CDR3 nucleotides are TGTGCCAGCAGCAAAGGAGAGGGGTTCTACGAGCAGTACGTC.

J is TRBJ1-4 and V is TRBV29-1; 8 nucleotides match TRBD1. V was pared by 7 bases and J by 8 bases, with 9 bases of the junction left unmatched. The germline CDR1 and CDR2 sequences are SQVTM and ANQGSEA. The CDR3 spans 13 residues. This CDR3 is CSALTGDGEKLFF. In nucleotides, the CDR3 is TGCAGCGCCCTGACAGGGGACGGCGAAAAACTGTTTTTT.

This clone has just one count. The J gene is TRBJ2-7, the V gene TRBV19; 9 bases match TRBD1. The J segment lost 4 bases and the V segment lost 1 base, leaving 2 bases of the junction unmatched. The CDR3 contains 14 residues. Germline CDR1 reads LNHDA; CDR2 reads SQIVND (reference sequence). The CDR3 sequence is CASSIVDRGYEQYV. Here the CDR3 DNA reads TGTGCCAGTAGTATAGTGGACAGGGGTTACGAGCAGTACGTC.

V usage is TRBV5-4 and J usage is TRBJ1-1; TRBD1 might be the D (5 bases). CDR1 SGHNT and CDR2 YYREEE come from the germline V gene (reference sequence). This CDR3 comprises 14 residues. Trimming removed 3 bases at V and 1 base at J, with 10 bases between. As DNA, the CDR3 is TGTGCCAGCAGCTATTGGGGCAGGAACACTGAAGCTTTCTTT. This translates into CASSYWGRNTEAFF.

This clone was seen once. The chain couples TRBV5-8 to TRBJ1-1, with D unclear. The CDR3 is 15 amino acids. Germline lookup yields CDR1 SGHTS and CDR2 YDEGEE. V gave up 0 bases and J gave up 0 bases, with 9 bases separating them. The CDR3 bases are TGTGCCAGCAGCTTGGGACTAGGAGTGAACACTGAAGCTTTCTTT. This codes for CASSLGLGVNTEAFF.

This chain connects TRBV7-9 to TRBJ2-5, with 9 bases identical to TRBD2. After removal of 1 base from V and 2 bases from J, the junction contained 5 bases not matched to a gene. Germline V gene lookup returns CDR1 SEHNR and CDR2 FQNEAQ (reference sequence). The CDR3 loop spans 16 amino acids. The CDR3: CASSLGRGGTQETQYF. The CDR3 bases are TGTGCCAGCAGCTTAGGGCGGGGGGGAACACAAGAGACCCAGTACTTC.

The chain has TRBV6-1 and TRBJ1-5; TRBD1 might be the D (6 bases). V was cut by 6 bases and J by 9 bases, with 18 bases left in between. The CDR3 is 14 amino acids. Germline loops: CDR1 MNHNS, CDR2 SASEGT. This CDR3 is CASRGTYRDRPQHF. The CDR3 DNA sequence: TGTGCCAGCAGGGGGACTTACAGGGATCGGCCCCAGCATTTT.

This clone turned up a few times. In DNA form, the CDR3 reads TGTGCCAGCAGCAACCCCTTTGACAGGGATATTAACTATGGCTACACCTTC. This sequence encodes CASSNPFDRDINYGYTF. The chain uses TRBV11-2 and TRBJ1-2; 7 nucleotides align to TRBD1. J was trimmed by 1 base and V by 5 bases; bases with no gene match: 13. CDR1 and CDR2 (germline): SGHAT, FQNNGV. This CDR3 has 17 amino acids. Using reference TRBV11-2 and TRBJ1-2 for the parts outside the CDR3, the full variable domain is EAGVAQSPRYKIIEKRQSVAFWCNPISGHATLYWYQQILGQGPKLLIQFQNNGVVDDSQLPKDRFSAERLKGVDSTLKIQPAKLEDSAVYLCASSNPFDRDINYGYTFGSGTRLTVV.

The rearrangement links TRBV19 to TRBJ2-2; 9 bases are a match to TRBD2. Germline loops: CDR1 LNHDA, CDR2 SQIVND (reference sequence). The CDR3 is 16 residues long. V was pared by 4 bases and J by 4 bases, with 7 bases of the junction left unmatched. The CDR3 protein is CASSSGGARTTGELFF. The CDR3 DNA reads as TGTGCCAGTAGTAGCGGGGGGGCCAGGACCACCGGGGAGCTGTTTTTT.

V usage is TRBV9 and J usage is TRBJ2-2; the match to TRBD1 covers 7 bases. CDR1 is SGDLS and CDR2 is YYNGEE in the germline V gene. The CDR3 consists of 17 residues. Trimming cost V 1 base and J 0 bases; bases outside gene matches: 6. This CDR3 is CASSVKRDRANTGELFF. The CDR3 DNA follows: TGTGCCAGCAGCGTAAAGCGAGACAGGGCGAACACCGGGGAGCTGTTTTTT.

This clone was recorded a few times. The rearrangement joins TRBV27 to TRBJ1-6, with a tentative D call TRBD1 (6 bases). CDR3 length: 15 amino acids. Germline CDR1 reads MNHEY; CDR2 reads SMNVEV (reference sequence). V was shortened by 5 bases and J by 6 bases, with 14 bases between the two germline ends. CDR3 DNA sequence: TGTGCCAGCAGTGTCCGGGACACCTTTAATTCACCCCTCCACTTT. Translating gives CASSVRDTFNSPLHF.

The V call is TRBV7-6, the J call TRBJ1-1; D unclear. From germline, CDR1 is SGHVS and CDR2 FNYEAQ. Trimming removed 3 bases from V and 7 bases from J, with 9 bases in between. The CDR3 sequence is 12 residues long. The CDR3 coding sequence is TGTGCCAGCAGCTTTCCTGGAAGTGAAGCTTTCTTT. It yields the protein CASSFPGSEAFF.

This clone has just one count. The V call is TRBV7-2, the J call TRBJ2-7, with 9 bases matching TRBD2. The germline CDR1 and CDR2 sequences are SGHTA and FQGNSA. The trim removed 4 bases at V and 0 bases at J, leaving 4 bases unmatched. The CDR3 covers 15 residues. CDR3: CASSSSGVRSYEQYF. CDR3 sequence (DNA): TGTGCCAGCAGCTCTAGCGGGGTTCGCTCCTACGAGCAGTACTTC.

The rearrangement links TRBV5-1 to TRBJ1-1, with D tentatively TRBD1 (5 bases). This CDR3 region has 14 residues. Trimming removed 6 bases from V and 5 bases from J, with 17 bases in between. CDR1 and CDR2 (germline): SGHRS, YFSETQ. CDR3 bases: TGCGCCAGCAATGAGGGGTTGGGGGGGACTGAAGCTTTCTTT. Translation: CASNEGLGGTEAFF.

This chain joins TRBV29-1 and TRBJ2-1, with TRBD2 matching over 8 bases. The V segment lost 0 bases and the J segment 3 bases; nucleotides outside the gene matches: 7. Germline CDR1 and CDR2: SQVTM and ANQGSEA. This CDR3 is built from 16 residues. CDR3 bases: TGCAGCGTTGAAGATCGGGGGGGGGCCCTCTACAATGAGCAGTTCTTC. As protein: CSVEDRGGALYNEQFF.

The rearrangement joins TRBV6-5 to TRBJ2-5; 11 bases line up with TRBD1. The V gene's germline CDR1 is MNHEY and CDR2 SVGAGI. J was trimmed by 5 bases and V by 4 bases; bases with no gene match: 3. This CDR3 spans 14 amino acids. In DNA, the CDR3 is TGTGCCAGCAGTTCTGGGACAGGGGGGGAGACCCAGTACTTC. As protein: CASSSGTGGETQYF.

CDR3 loop: CASRKGTSFVMDTQYF. The CDR3, as DNA: TGTGCCAGCAGAAAGGGGACTTCATTTGTAATGGATACGCAGTATTTT. The genes are TRBV27 and TRBJ2-3; D is perhaps TRBD2 (6 bases). V shed 6 bases and J shed 6 bases, with 22 bases lying between them. The CDR3 is 16 residues long. Germline assignment: CDR1 MNHEY and CDR2 SMNVEV (reference sequence).

By share, this clone ranks as medium-sized (0.01 to 0.1%). The rearrangement uses TRBV6-4 and TRBJ2-3; TRBD2 agrees at 11 bases. After removal of 0 bases from V and 4 bases from J, the junction contained 0 bases not matched to a gene. Germline V gives CDR1 MRHNA, CDR2 SNTAGT. The CDR3 spans 15 residues. Here the CDR3 reads CASSDSSGGADTQYF. The CDR3 region has the DNA TGTGCCAGCAGTGACTCTAGCGGGGGGGCAGATACGCAGTATTTT.

This clone was seen only once. The chain uses TRBV5-1 and TRBJ2-2; D perhaps matches TRBD1 (5 bases). Germline CDR1 and CDR2: SGHRS and YFSETQ. The CDR3 spans 14 residues. Trimming cost V 0 bases and J 7 bases, with 10 bases left between them. CDR3 in amino acids: CASSLVGPSGELFF. The CDR3 DNA is TGCGCCAGCAGCTTGGTGGGGCCGAGCGGGGAGCTGTTTTTT. Filled out from reference TRBV5-1 and TRBJ2-2, the complete variable domain reads KAGVTQTPRYLIKTRGQQVTLSCSPISGHRSVSWYQQTPGQGLQFLFEYFSETQRNKGNFPGRFSGRQFSNSRSEMNVSTLELGDSALYLCASSLVGPSGELFFGEGSRLTVL.

V and J are TRBV9 and TRBJ2-5; D is perhaps TRBD1 or TRBD2 (5 bases each). CDR1 SGDLS and CDR2 YYNGEE come from the germline V gene. The CDR3 totals 13 residues. With 4 bases removed from V and 6 bases from J, the gap between germline ends came to 13 bases. The CDR3, as DNA: TGTGCCAGCAGCTCGCCACGGGGACAGACCCAGTACTTC. This translates into CASSSPRGQTQYF.

This clone has only one observation. This chain connects TRBV18 to TRBJ2-2; D is perhaps TRBD2 (5 bases). The CDR3 covers 16 residues. V lost 0 bases, J lost 0 bases, and 8 bases lay in between. Germline loops: CDR1 KGHSH, CDR2 LQKENI. The CDR3 protein is CASSPPGVANTGELFF. Here the CDR3 DNA reads TGTGCCAGCTCACCACCGGGAGTCGCGAACACCGGGGAGCTGTTTTTT.